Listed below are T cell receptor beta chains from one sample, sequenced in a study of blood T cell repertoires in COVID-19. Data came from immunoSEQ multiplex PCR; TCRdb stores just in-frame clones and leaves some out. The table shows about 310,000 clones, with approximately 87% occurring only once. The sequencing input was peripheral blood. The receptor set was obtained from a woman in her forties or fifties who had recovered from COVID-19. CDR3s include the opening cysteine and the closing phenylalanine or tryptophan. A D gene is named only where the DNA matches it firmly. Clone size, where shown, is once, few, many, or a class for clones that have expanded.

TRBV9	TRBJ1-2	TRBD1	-	TGTGCCAGCAGCGCATATACAGGGGGCGGTGGCTACACCTTC	CASSAYTGGGGYTF
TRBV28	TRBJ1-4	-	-	TGTGCCAGCAATTATGGGAGAAATGAAAAACTGTTTTTT	CASNYGRNEKLFF
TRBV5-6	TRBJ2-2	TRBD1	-	TGTGCCAGCAGCTTGCGGACAGGGATCGCCGGGGAGCTGTTTTTT	CASSLRTGIAGELFF
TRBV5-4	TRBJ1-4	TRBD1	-	TGTGCCAGCAGCGTGGACAGGGTGAATGAAAAACTGTTTTTT	CASSVDRVNEKLFF
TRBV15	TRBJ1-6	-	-	TGTGCCTCACGACGGGACTATAATTCACCCCTCCACTTT	CASRRDYNSPLHF
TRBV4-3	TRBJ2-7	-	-	TGCGCCAGCAGCGGTGGAACAGGCAAGTCCTACGAGCAGTACTTC	CASSGGTGKSYEQYF
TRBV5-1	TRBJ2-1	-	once	TGCGCCAGCAGCCCTACTAGCACGGAGCAGTTCTTC	CASSPTSTEQFF
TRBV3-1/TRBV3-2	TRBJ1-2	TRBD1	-	TGTGCCAGAAGGACAGGGGGTGGTTTAAACTATGGCTACACCTTC	CARRTGGGLNYGYTF
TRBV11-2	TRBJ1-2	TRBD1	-	TGTGCCAGCAGCTCCGTCTTAGGGGGCGCGAATGGCTACACCTTC	CASSSVLGGANGYTF
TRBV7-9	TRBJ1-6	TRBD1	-	TGTGCCAGCAGTGAAAGGGGGACAGGGTTTAATTCACCCCTCCACTTT	CASSERGTGFNSPLHF
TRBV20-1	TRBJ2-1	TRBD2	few	TGCAGTGCTAGTGGGCTAGCGGGGGCCAACTACAATGAGCAGTTCTTC	CSASGLAGANYNEQFF
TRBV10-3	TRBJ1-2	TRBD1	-	TGTGCCACTGGGACAGGGGGCCTCGGCTATGGCTACACCTTC	CATGTGGLGYGYTF
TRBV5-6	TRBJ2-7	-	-	TGTGCCAGCAGCCGGAACAGCTACGAGCAGTACTTC	CASSRNSYEQYF
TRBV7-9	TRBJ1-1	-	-	TGTGCCAGCAGCTTGGTGGAGGACACTGAAGCTTTCTTT	CASSLVEDTEAFF
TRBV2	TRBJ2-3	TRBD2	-	TGTGCCAGCAGCAAACTAGCGGCGAACACAGATACGCAGTATTTT	CASSKLAANTDTQYF
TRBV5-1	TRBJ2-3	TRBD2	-	TGCGCCAGCAGCTTGGGGCTAGCGGGAGTCGATACGCAGTATTTT	CASSLGLAGVDTQYF
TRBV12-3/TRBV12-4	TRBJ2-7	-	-	TGTGCCAGCAGTTCGGACTATTTCTACGAGCAGTACTTC	CASSSDYFYEQYF
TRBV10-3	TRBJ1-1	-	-	TGTGCCATCAGCGAGGACATTCGGAACACTGAAGCTTTCTTT	CAISEDIRNTEAFF
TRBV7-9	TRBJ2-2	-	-	TGTGCCAGCAGGGGTTCAGGGTCCGGGGAGCTGTTTTTT	CASRGSGSGELFF
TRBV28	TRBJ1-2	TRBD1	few	TGTGCCAGCAATACAGGGGGGTATGGCTACACCTTC	CASNTGGYGYTF
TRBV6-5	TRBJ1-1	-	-	TGTGCCACCATGGACAGCCCCAACGGTGAAGCTTTCTTT	CATMDSPNGEAFF
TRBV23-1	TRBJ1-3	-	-	TGCGCCAGCAAGCAACCACTAGGGGGGGCTGGAAACACCATATATTTT	CASKQPLGGAGNTIYF
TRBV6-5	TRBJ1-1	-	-	TGTGCCAGCAGTTACGTACAGGGTCGATCTGAAGCTTTCTTT	CASSYVQGRSEAFF
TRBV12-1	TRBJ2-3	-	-	TGTGCCAGCAGCCAGAACTCCACAGGGGGCTTTACAGATACGCAGTATTTT	CASSQNSTGGFTDTQYF
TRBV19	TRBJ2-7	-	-	TGTGCCAGTACAGGACAGAAGTTTCCCTACGAGCAGTACTTC	CASTGQKFPYEQYF
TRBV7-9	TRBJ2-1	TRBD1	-	TGTGCCAGCAGCTCCGGGACAGGGAGTTACAATGAGCAGTTCTTC	CASSSGTGSYNEQFF
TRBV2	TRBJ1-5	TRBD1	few	TGTGCCGTCACGGCAGGGGGTGGTCAGCCCCAGCATTTT	CAVTAGGGQPQHF
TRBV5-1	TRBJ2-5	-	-	TGCGCCAGCAGCCTTCAAGAGACCCAGTACTTC	CASSLQETQYF
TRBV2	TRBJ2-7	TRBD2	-	TGTGCCAGCAGTGAGTCTAGCGGGAGCCACGAGCAGTACTTC	CASSESSGSHEQYF
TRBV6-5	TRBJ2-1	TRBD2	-	TGTGCCAGCAGGAGCGGGGGGGCCGTAAATGAGCAGTTCTTC	CASRSGGAVNEQFF
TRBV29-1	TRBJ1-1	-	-	TGCAGCGTTGAATCTCCAGGAACTGAAGCTTTCTTT	CSVESPGTEAFF
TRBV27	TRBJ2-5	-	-	TGTGCCAGCAGTTCCATTCGACGCCGGGGGGAGACCCAGTACTTC	CASSSIRRRGETQYF
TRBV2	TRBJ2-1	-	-	TGTGCCAGCACGGGTATAACTGGCCGAGGAGAGCAGTTCTTC	CASTGITGRGEQFF
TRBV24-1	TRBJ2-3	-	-	TGTGCCACCAGTGATTTACGGGCTGGGCCAGGGTCCCATACGCAGTATTTT	CATSDLRAGPGSHTQYF
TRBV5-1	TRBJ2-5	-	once	TGCGCCAGCAGCTTGGGGGTAGCGGCAAATCAAGAGACCCAGTACTTC	CASSLGVAANQETQYF
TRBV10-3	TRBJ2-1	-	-	TGTGCCATCAGTGAAGAGGTATCCAATGAGCAGTTCTTC	CAISEEVSNEQFF
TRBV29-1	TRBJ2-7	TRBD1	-	TGCAGCGTTTCAGGGACAGCCTCCTACGAGCAGTACTTC	CSVSGTASYEQYF
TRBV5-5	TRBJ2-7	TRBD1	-	TGTGCCAGCAGATTACAGGGGATGGGGGAGCAGTACTTC	CASRLQGMGEQYF
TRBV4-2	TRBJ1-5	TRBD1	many	TGTGCCAGCAGCCAAGGAAAGGGTTTTCGGGGACAGGGCCCAAATCAGCCCCAGCATTTT	CASSQGKGFRGQGPNQPQHF
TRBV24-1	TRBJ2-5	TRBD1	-	TGTGCCACCAGTGATGCACGGGACAGGGGGCGGTCGGAGACCCAGTACTTC	CATSDARDRGRSETQYF
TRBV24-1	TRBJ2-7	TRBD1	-	TGTGCCACCAGTCAGGGGACAGGGGATATCTACGAGCAGTACTTC	CATSQGTGDIYEQYF
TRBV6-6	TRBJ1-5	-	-	TGTGCCAGCAATCGCGAGCAACGACAAAATAGCAATCAGCCCCAGCATTTT	CASNREQRQNSNQPQHF
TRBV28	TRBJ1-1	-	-	TGTGCCAGCAGACGAAACATCCCCCCGCGGGACACTGAAGCTTTCTTT	CASRRNIPPRDTEAFF
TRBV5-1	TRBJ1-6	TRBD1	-	TGCGCCAGCAGCCCAAGGCCACAGGGGGCGAGGAATTCACCCCTCCACTTT	CASSPRPQGARNSPLHF
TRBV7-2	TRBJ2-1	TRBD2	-	TGTGCCAGCAGCTTAGTACCGGGGGGGCCCTTAAATGAGCAGTTCTTC	CASSLVPGGPLNEQFF
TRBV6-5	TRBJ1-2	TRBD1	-	TGTGCCAGCAGTACCAGGGACAGGGGGCCTGGGGGCTACACCTTC	CASSTRDRGPGGYTF
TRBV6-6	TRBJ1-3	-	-	TGTGCCAGCAGAACAGGGTTAAGTGGAAACACCATATATTTT	CASRTGLSGNTIYF
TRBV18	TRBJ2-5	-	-	TGTGCCAGCTCACCCCGACAGTCCCCGTCTCAAGAGACCCAGTACTTC	CASSPRQSPSQETQYF
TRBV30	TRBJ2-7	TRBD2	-	TGTGCCTGGAGGTCCCCCCCAGCGGGGCGGTTTTCCTACGAGCAGTACTTC	CAWRSPPAGRFSYEQYF
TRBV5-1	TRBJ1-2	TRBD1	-	TGCGCCAGCAGCCCCCCTACAGGGGGGCCTAACTATGGCTACACCTTC	CASSPPTGGPNYGYTF
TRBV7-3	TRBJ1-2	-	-	TGTGCCAGCAGCTTAAGCCCAGGGGAGGGCTACACCTTC	CASSLSPGEGYTF
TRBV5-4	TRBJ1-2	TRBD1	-	TGTGCCAGCAGCTTGGGACAGGGGAATCTTGGCTACACCTTC	CASSLGQGNLGYTF
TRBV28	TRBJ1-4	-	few	TGTGCCAGCAGGGACTCGGCTAATGAAAAACTGTTTTTT	CASRDSANEKLFF
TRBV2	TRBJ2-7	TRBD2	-	TGTGCCAGCCGCTCGCTAGCGGGAGTCTCCGAGCAGTACTTC	CASRSLAGVSEQYF
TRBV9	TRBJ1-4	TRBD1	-	TGTGCCAGCAGCGGCGACGGCAGGGGGCCCACTAATGAAAAACTGTTTTTT	CASSGDGRGPTNEKLFF
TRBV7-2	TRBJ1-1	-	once	TGTGCCAGCAGCCGCGGAGGTTACACTGAAGCTTTCTTT	CASSRGGYTEAFF
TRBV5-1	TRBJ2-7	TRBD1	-	TGCGCCAGCAGCTTGGTTTGGGGACAGGGTTACGAGCAGTACTTC	CASSLVWGQGYEQYF
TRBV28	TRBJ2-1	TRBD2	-	TGTGCCAGCAGCTCACCGGGGGGTTACAATGAGCAGTTCTTC	CASSSPGGYNEQFF
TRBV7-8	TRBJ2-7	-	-	TGTGCCAGCAGCCCTCTGTCCTACTCCTACGAGCAGTACTTC	CASSPLSYSYEQYF
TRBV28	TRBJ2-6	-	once	TGTGCCAGCATGGGGGCAGGGTCTGGGGCCAACGTCCTGACTTTC	CASMGAGSGANVLTF